The sequence of this TCR beta chain was determined in a study of CD8+ T cells in alopecia areata. Overall study: By percentage of affected scalp area, the severity of treated patients was scored.

The CDR3 sequence is 15 residues long. The V gene lost 8 bases and the J gene lost 2 bases, with 17 bases spanning the gap. The V gene's germline CDR1 is SGHVS and CDR2 FQNEAQ. Study-level points and caveats: More clonal than normal scalp was lesional scalp, particularly alopecia totalis/universalis.

After isolation, RNA underwent reverse transcription to generate cDNA as the sequencing template. Clones were read by immunoSEQ multiplex PCR, and TCRdb kept only the in-frame ones, dropping some. This sample yields approximately 210,000 clones, of which approximately 72% are seen a single time; 1.2% belongs to the top ten. Details on this clone: Its antigen is not known.

Treatment: oral pan-JAK inhibitor, 5-10 mg twice daily. The gene calls are TRBV7-8 and TRBJ2-3; tentatively, D is TRBD2 (6 bases). Source: CD4+ T cells sorted from blood, taken at week 44, from a patient treated with tofacitinib. The source is a human donor with alopecia areata. The CDR3 here is CASAGGGTHTDTQYF. The DNA for the CDR3 is TGTGCCAGCGCTGGGGGTGGGACTCACACAGATACGCAGTATTTT.